This entry describes one T cell receptor (beta chain). The antigen this receptor binds is unknown. No base quality values were provided; no much bigger clone lies one nucleotide off. Measured from the cysteine to the phenylalanine, the CDR3 is 10 residues long. Just CDR3 DNA is preserved here, 30 bases in frame from base 1. V is clipped by 8 bases and J by 16 bases, and the sequence between their germline boundaries is 15 bases long. The data stem from a study of blood T cell repertoires in COVID-19 (dated by TCRdb to 2018 to 2021). Some background on the complete study: Samples covering the acute and convalescent phases of COVID-19 were provided by collaborators in the United States, Italy and Spain. Where available, HLA class I and class II types were taken from metadata supplied by the sample provider and were not determined by assay-based typing. Nearly every sample came with metadata listing a de-identified subject ID, COVID-19 status, age in years and sex. The samples were drawn from the first 160 participants of the ongoing ImmuneRACE study and from over a thousand subjects provided by 6 global collaborators. The repertoires were released in a freely available public database meant as a resource for research on the immune response to SARS-CoV-2. The prospective study material was composed of cDNA or gDNA derived from T cells, B-cell-depleted T cells, or PBMCs. Subjects who had been exposed to COVID-19, were actively infected with it, or had recovered from it provided the deeply sampled blood TCRbeta repertoires that made up the dataset. The investigation overall reported the following: The amount of clinical and demographic metadata varied by source and participant and was provided uncurated.

Each collaborating institution followed its own protocols to collect whole blood in K2EDTA tubes. For TCRbeta analysis, collaborators shipped samples in one of three forms: frozen whole blood, isolated PBMCs, or DNA extracted from either of those sample types. TCRbeta CDR3 regions were amplified from genomic DNA by means of the immunoSEQ Assay, a bias-controlled multiplex PCR. The authors' analysis ran thus. Within the assay, amplification of reference gene primers was used to estimate how many nucleated cells each sample contained. To quantify the absolute abundance of each unique TCRbeta CDR3 rearrangement, sequence reads were collapsed and filtered. For each sample, productive Simpson clonality was calculated as the square root of Simpson's diversity index over productive rearrangements. TCRdb mirrors the immuneACCESS table, restricted to in-frame sequences. Some clones are absent from its copies; in checked studies, under half trace to an unresolved V gene, and the reason for the others is unknown. V and J calls and clone size follow that table, whereas D and trimming were derived from the DNA. This sample has under 95,000 clones in its table, and over 75% of those were observed once. Approximately 7.4% of the sample goes to the ten largest clones.

The sequenced material came from peripheral blood. The V and J genes are TRBV12-3 or TRBV12-4 and TRBJ2-1; too little of a D gene remains to name it. The sequence was collected from a human donor with acute or convalescent COVID-19. The donor label of this sample is uncertain. This receptor carries the CDR3 CASAAPGIFF. The bases are TGTGCCAGCGCCGCCCCGGGTATTTTCTTC.